In this sample, the clone carrying this T cell receptor beta chain turned up a few times. The antigen is unknown. The CDR3 contains 12 residues. The V end lost 1 base, the J end lost 3 bases, and 6 bases lay between the germline ends. The V gene's germline CDR1 is GTSNPN and CDR2 SVGIG (reference sequence). As every portion of the isolated RNA was reverse transcribed, the sequencing read expressed TCRB transcripts. Generated by immunoSEQ multiplex PCR, the TCRdb table keeps only in-frame clones and is missing some. This sample has 300,000 or so clones, with 13% to 15% found just once. The source of the sample is a study of beta chain features in type 1 diabetes. General study points: Patients' naive, central memory and Treg TCRB repertoires seemed closer to one another than those of healthy donors. TCRB CDR3s were moderately but significantly shorter in Type 1 diabetes patients in all four CD4+ subsets.

This chain joins TRBV30 and TRBJ1-2; D is perhaps TRBD1 (5 bases). The receptor's source is a man aged 25 to 40 with type 1 diabetes. Sequencing input: naive CD4+ T cells from blood. CDR3 amino acids: CAWSGGDYGYTF. The CDR3 nucleotides read TGTGCCTGGAGTGGGGGGGACTATGGCTACACCTTC.